The rows below give T cell receptor beta chains drawn from one sample of a study of blood T cell repertoires in COVID-19. The assay was immunoSEQ multiplex PCR, and TCRdb's table has in-frame clones only and misses some. Altogether about 120,000 clones are present, roughly 85% being singletons, with the ten largest covering approximately 2.1%. Sequencing used peripheral blood. These receptors all stem from a young man with acute or convalescent COVID-19. The CDR3 runs from the conserved cysteine through the conserved F or W. D genes are given only for firm matches. Not all rows give a size; the values are once, few, many and, for expanded clones, a class.

len,d_gene,j_gene,v_gene,abundance,CDR3nt,CDR3aa
13,-,TRBJ1-1,TRBV6-5,-,TGTGCCAGCAGTTACTCCGGAGGCACTGAAGCTTTCTTT,CASSYSGGTEAFF
14,-,TRBJ2-7,TRBV3-1/TRBV3-2,-,TGTGCCAGCAGTTACAGGGAAAGCTCCTACGAGCAGTACTTC,CASSYRESSYEQYF
11,-,TRBJ1-1,TRBV30,-,TGTGCCAGCTCCAGGGACACTGAAGCTTTCTTT,CASSRDTEAFF
14,-,TRBJ1-2,TRBV5-4,-,TGTGCCAGCAGCTTGGGATCTGGAGACTATGGCTACACCTTC,CASSLGSGDYGYTF
13,-,TRBJ2-7,TRBV21-1,-,TGTGCCAGCTCAGATTACAGGGCCTACGAGCAGTACTTC,CASSDYRAYEQYF
14,-,TRBJ2-3,TRBV7-9,-,TGTGGTGGCGAGGAGATCGGCCGCACAGATACGCAGTATTTT,CGGEEIGRTDTQYF
15,TRBD2,TRBJ2-2,TRBV5-6,-,TGTGCCAGCAGCTTGACTAGCGGATACACCGGGGAGCTGTTTTTT,CASSLTSGYTGELFF
15,TRBD1,TRBJ2-1,TRBV11-2,-,TGTGCCAGCAGCCCCTGGACAGGGCTTTACAATGAGCAGTTCTTC,CASSPWTGLYNEQFF
14,-,TRBJ1-1,TRBV7-8,once,TGTGCCAGCAGCATCGGGGGAACGAACACTGAAGCTTTCTTT,CASSIGGTNTEAFF
12,-,TRBJ1-2,TRBV27,-,TGTGCCAGCAGAAAATCCCCGGGGGGCTACACCTTC,CASRKSPGGYTF
17,-,TRBJ1-5,TRBV19,few,TGTGCCAGTAGTATAGATCTCCTATGGGGCAGCAATCAGCCCCAGCATTTT,CASSIDLLWGSNQPQHF
18,TRBD2,TRBJ2-1,TRBV20-1,-,TGCAGTGCTAGTACCGCTAGCGGGCCTCACACCGATGGGGGGGAGCAGTTCTTC,CSASTASGPHTDGGEQFF
16,-,TRBJ2-7,TRBV27,few,TGTGCCAGCAGTTTAGCACTTCGGACATCGAGCTACGAGCAGTACTTC,CASSLALRTSSYEQYF
13,TRBD1,TRBJ1-2,TRBV25-1,-,TGTGCCAGCAGCCCGGGACAGCTCTATGGCTACACCTTC,CASSPGQLYGYTF
17,TRBD1,TRBJ2-2,TRBV5-1,-,TGCGCCAGCAGCTTGGCCGGGACAGATACGAACACCGGGGAGCTGTTTTTT,CASSLAGTDTNTGELFF
15,TRBD1,TRBJ2-2,TRBV4-3,-,TGCGCCAGCAGCTTGGACAGGATCGAAACCGGGGAGCTGTTTTTT,CASSLDRIETGELFF
14,-,TRBJ2-5,TRBV10-3,-,TGTGCCATCAGTGAGTCGACATCAGGAGAGACCCAGTACTTC,CAISESTSGETQYF
16,TRBD1,TRBJ1-4,TRBV2,-,TGTGCCAGCAGGCCACGAACCGGGACAGGGCATGAAAAACTGTTTTTT,CASRPRTGTGHEKLFF
15,TRBD1,TRBJ1-2,TRBV14,-,TGTGCCAGCAGCCAGGGGGACAGGGGCCCATATGGCTACACCTTC,CASSQGDRGPYGYTF
17,-,TRBJ2-2,TRBV4-2,-,TGTGCCAGCAGCCAAGGTGGGCGGGGCCTCAACACCGGGGAGCTGTTTTTT,CASSQGGRGLNTGELFF
15,-,TRBJ1-5,TRBV27,once,TGTGCCAGCAGCCTAACTCAGGGTCTGGGGCAGCCCCAGCATTTT,CASSLTQGLGQPQHF
15,TRBD2,TRBJ2-2,TRBV19,-,TGTGCCAGTAGTATAGAAGCGGGAGGGACCGGGGAGCTGTTTTTT,CASSIEAGGTGELFF
14,-,TRBJ1-2,TRBV6-2/TRBV6-3,few,TGTGCCAGCAGCCGAGGCCGTCCAAACTATGGCTACACCTTC,CASSRGRPNYGYTF
14,TRBD1,TRBJ1-6,TRBV6-6,-,TGTGCCAGCACCTACGACAGGGACCTTTCACCCCTCCACTTT,CASTYDRDLSPLHF
14,-,TRBJ2-5,TRBV7-2,few,TGTGCCAGCAGCTTAGGGGGCGCATACGAGACCCAGTACTTC,CASSLGGAYETQYF
15,-,TRBJ2-3,TRBV4-1,-,TGCGCCAGCAGCCGGCGACAGGTTTTTACGGATACGCAGTATTTT,CASSRRQVFTDTQYF
15,TRBD1,TRBJ2-4,TRBV2,-,TGTGCCAGCAGTTTCACACGGGACAGGGCTTCCATTCAGTACTTC,CASSFTRDRASIQYF
14,-,TRBJ2-1,TRBV5-1,once,TGCGCCAGCAGCTCCAGCGGTCAACGGAATGAGCAGTTCTTC,CASSSSGQRNEQFF
14,-,TRBJ2-1,TRBV7-2,-,TGTGCCAGCAGGCCTAGGGGTCCCTACAATGAGCAGTTCTTC,CASRPRGPYNEQFF
15,-,TRBJ1-2,TRBV7-9,few,TGTGCCAGCAGCTCCTTTCGAACAGGTGGCTATGGCTACACCTTC,CASSSFRTGGYGYTF
13,-,TRBJ2-2,TRBV3-1/TRBV3-2,-,TGTGCCAGCAGGGCGGGCCACACCGGGGAGCTGTTTTTT,CASRAGHTGELFF
17,TRBD1,TRBJ1-5,TRBV6-6,once,TGTGCCAGCAGTCAGACAGGGGTTATGTTGTCCAATCAGCCCCAGCATTTT,CASSQTGVMLSNQPQHF
13,-,TRBJ2-7,TRBV12-3/TRBV12-4,-,TGTGCCAGCGGGGCGGGAACTTCCTACGAGCAGTACTTC,CASGAGTSYEQYF
15,TRBD2,TRBJ2-5,TRBV3-1/TRBV3-2,-,TGTGCCAGCAGCCCATCTAGCGGGACGAAAGAGACCCAGTACTTC,CASSPSSGTKETQYF
15,-,TRBJ1-2,TRBV5-4,few,TGTGCCAGCAGCCTACTGGACAGCCGATACTATGGCTACACCTTC,CASSLLDSRYYGYTF
14,-,TRBJ1-1,TRBV7-9,-,TGTGCCAGCAGCTTAGTAGAGAGGAGTGCTGAAGCTTTCTTT,CASSLVERSAEAFF
13,TRBD1,TRBJ2-2,TRBV19,-,TGTGCCAGTAGCTCCGACAGGGCCGGGGAGCTGTTTTTT,CASSSDRAGELFF
15,-,TRBJ1-4,TRBV9,-,TGTGCCAGCAGCCCCACCGTTATGAGTAATGAAAAACTGTTTTTT,CASSPTVMSNEKLFF
12,-,TRBJ1-2,TRBV10-2,-,TGCGCCAGCAGTGAATTGGCTTATGGCTACACCTTC,CASSELAYGYTF
12,-,TRBJ2-7,TRBV4-1,-,TGCGCCAGCAGCCAAGAGACGGGGGAGCAGTACTTC,CASSQETGEQYF
15,TRBD2,TRBJ2-1,TRBV19,-,TGTGCCAGTAGTATCGCTAGCGGGGGGGCCAATGAGCAGTTCTTC,CASSIASGGANEQFF
17,TRBD2,TRBJ2-5,TRBV2,-,TGTGCCAGCCTTGGGCGGCTAGCGGGGCCACTACAAGAGACCCAGTACTTC,CASLGRLAGPLQETQYF
16,TRBD2,TRBJ2-5,TRBV9,-,TGTGCCAGCAGCGAGGGGGGACTAGCGGGAGGCGAGACCCAGTACTTC,CASSEGGLAGGETQYF
15,-,TRBJ1-2,TRBV30,-,TGTGCCTGGAGTGCTGACAGAACTCTTAACTATGGCTACACCTTC,CAWSADRTLNYGYTF
15,TRBD2,TRBJ2-1,TRBV6-5,-,TGTGCCAGCAGTTCTCAGGCTAGCGGGGGGAATGAGCAGTTCTTC,CASSSQASGGNEQFF
17,TRBD1,TRBJ1-5,TRBV5-6,-,TGTGCCAGCAGCTTGCTGGCAGGGGGCAATAGCAATCAGCCCCAGCATTTT,CASSLLAGGNSNQPQHF
15,TRBD2,TRBJ2-1,TRBV7-9,-,TGTGCCAGCTCAGAGCGGGGTCTTAGGTACAATGAGCAGTTCTTC,CASSERGLRYNEQFF
15,-,TRBJ1-2,TRBV7-9,-,TGTGCCAGCAGCCCGGCCGGGGATCCTAACTATGGCTACACCTTC,CASSPAGDPNYGYTF
15,-,TRBJ1-2,TRBV6-5,-,TGTGCCAGCAGCGGCGGTGGCGGGTTTCTTGGTGGCTACACCTTC,CASSGGGGFLGGYTF
14,-,TRBJ2-5,TRBV6-5,-,TGTGCCAGCAGTCCCCAGGGCTCCTGGGAGACCCAGTACTTC,CASSPQGSWETQYF
16,TRBD2,TRBJ2-2,TRBV5-4,-,TGTGCCAGCAGCCCCACCGCGGGAGTGGGAACCGGGGAGCTGTTTTTT,CASSPTAGVGTGELFF
16,-,TRBJ1-1,TRBV4-1,-,TGCGCCAGCAGCCAAGGGCAGCGAACAACGAACACTGAAGCTTTCTTT,CASSQGQRTTNTEAFF
12,TRBD1,TRBJ1-5,TRBV15,-,TGTGCCACCTCCGACAGGGATCAGCCCCAGCATTTT,CATSDRDQPQHF
12,TRBD1,TRBJ1-1,TRBV6-2/TRBV6-3,-,TGTGCCAGCAGTAGACAGGGGACTGAAGCTTTCTTT,CASSRQGTEAFF
17,TRBD1,TRBJ1-2,TRBV6-2/TRBV6-3,-,TGTGCCAGCAGTTACGTGGACAGGGCCGACTTTAACTATGGCTACACCTTC,CASSYVDRADFNYGYTF
12,-,TRBJ2-3,TRBV12-3/TRBV12-4,-,TGTGCCAGCAGGCCCGGGGGAAATACGCAGTATTTT,CASRPGGNTQYF
13,-,TRBJ1-5,TRBV6-5,few,TGTGCCAGCACTAGACAGGTGGGTCAGCCCCAGCATTTT,CASTRQVGQPQHF
15,-,TRBJ1-6,TRBV30,many,TGTGCCTGGAGTTCACCCACGTCGAGGGATTCACCCCTCCACTTT,CAWSSPTSRDSPLHF
17,TRBD2,TRBJ2-3,TRBV7-8,-,TGTGCCAGCAGCCTCCGAGCGGGGGGCGGAGGCACAGATACGCAGTATTTT,CASSLRAGGGGTDTQYF